This TCR beta chain is drawn from a study of blood T cell repertoires in COVID-19. The protocol was immunoSEQ multiplex PCR, while the TCRdb copy is restricted to in-frame clones and leaves out a portion. The repertoire holds approximately 250,000 clones, with approximately 87% as singletons. CDR3 length equals 15 residues. Germline V gives CDR1 LGHNA, CDR2 YNFKEQ. The germline V and J ends were trimmed by 1 base and 1 base, with 9 bases remaining between them. The sequenced sample was peripheral blood. The origin of this receptor is a man aged 60 to 69 who had recovered from COVID-19. The V and J genes are TRBV4-2 and TRBJ2-3; D might be TRBD2 (5 bases). CDR3 coding DNA: TGTGCCAGCAGCCAAGCGACTATCCGCACAGATACGCAGTATTTT. It is translated as CASSQATIRTDTQYF.